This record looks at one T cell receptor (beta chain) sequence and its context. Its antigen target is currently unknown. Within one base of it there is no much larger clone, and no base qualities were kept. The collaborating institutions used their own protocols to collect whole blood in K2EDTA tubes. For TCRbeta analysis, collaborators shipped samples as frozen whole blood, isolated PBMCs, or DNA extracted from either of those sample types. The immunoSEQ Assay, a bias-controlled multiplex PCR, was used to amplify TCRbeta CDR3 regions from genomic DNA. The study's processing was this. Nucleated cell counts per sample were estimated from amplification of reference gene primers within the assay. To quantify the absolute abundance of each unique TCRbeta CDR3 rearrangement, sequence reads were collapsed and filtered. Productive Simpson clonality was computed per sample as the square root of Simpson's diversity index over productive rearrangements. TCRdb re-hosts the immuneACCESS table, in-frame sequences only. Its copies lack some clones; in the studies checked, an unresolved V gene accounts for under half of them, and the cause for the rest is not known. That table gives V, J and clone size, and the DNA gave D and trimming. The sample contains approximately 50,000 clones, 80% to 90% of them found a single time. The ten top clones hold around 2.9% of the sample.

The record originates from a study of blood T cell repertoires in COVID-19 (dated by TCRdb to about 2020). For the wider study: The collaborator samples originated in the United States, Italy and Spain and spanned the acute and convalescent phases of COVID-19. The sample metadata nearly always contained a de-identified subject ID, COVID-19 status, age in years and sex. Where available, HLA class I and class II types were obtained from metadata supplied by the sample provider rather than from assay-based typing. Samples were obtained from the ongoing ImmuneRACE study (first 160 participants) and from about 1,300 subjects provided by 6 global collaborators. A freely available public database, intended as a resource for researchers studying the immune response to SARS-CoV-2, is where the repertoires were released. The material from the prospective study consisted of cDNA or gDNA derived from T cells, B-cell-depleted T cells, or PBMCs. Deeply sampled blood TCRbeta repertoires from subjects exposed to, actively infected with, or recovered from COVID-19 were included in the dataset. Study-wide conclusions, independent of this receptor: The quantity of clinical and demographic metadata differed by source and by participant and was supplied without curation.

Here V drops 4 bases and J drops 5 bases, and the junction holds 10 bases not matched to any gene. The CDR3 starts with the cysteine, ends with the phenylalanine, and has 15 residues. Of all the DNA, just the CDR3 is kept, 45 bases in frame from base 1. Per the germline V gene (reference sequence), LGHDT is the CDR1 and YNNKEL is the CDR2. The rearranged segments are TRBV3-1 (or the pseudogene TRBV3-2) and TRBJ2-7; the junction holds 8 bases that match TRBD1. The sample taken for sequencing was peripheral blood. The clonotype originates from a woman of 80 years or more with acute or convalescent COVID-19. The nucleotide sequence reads TGTGCCAGCAGCCTACTTCTCCCGGGACAGGACGAGCAGTACTTC. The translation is CASSLLLPGQDEQYF.